One and the same sample provided the 3 T cell receptor beta chains below, sequenced in a study of blood T cells in healthy people across ages. The use of a sample-barcoded 5' primer and a J-beta primer mix characterized a second PCR of about 7 to 12 cycles. MiXCR, run by TCRdb on the 5' RACE reads, gives a single entry per CDR3 protein. This table holds around 800,000 distinct CDR3 sequences, roughly 24% found once. Separately, the same data were catalogued under a study of T cells of mothers and their children.

Sequencing was performed on blood. These receptors were collected from a boy younger than 18 in good health.

This clonotype occurred a few times. The rearrangement joins TRBV5-1 to TRBJ2-5; 8 bases line up with TRBD2. CDR1 and CDR2 from the germline V gene are SGHRS and YFSETQ. With 0 bases clipped from V and 0 bases from J, the junction kept 4 bases outside the gene matches. The CDR3 runs 16 residues. The CDR3 here is CASSLGAGDYQETQYF. The CDR3 bases are TGCGCCAGCAGCTTGGGAGCGGGGGACTACCAAGAGACCCAGTACTTC.

This rearrangement joins TRBV12-3 or TRBV12-4 to TRBJ2-7; D possibly matches TRBD1 or TRBD2 (5 bases each). V gave up 6 bases and J gave up 2 bases, with 11 bases separating them. CDR3 length: 13 amino acids. DNA for the CDR3: TGTGCCAGCAGCAGAGGGGTCGCCTACGAGCAGTACTTC. Translating it yields CASSRGVAYEQYF.

V usage is TRBV6-1 and J usage is TRBJ1-6, with a tentative D call TRBD1 (6 bases). The CDR3 covers 13 residues. V gave up 4 bases and J gave up 9 bases, with 10 bases separating them. Germline CDR1 and CDR2: MNHNS and SASEGT. CDR3 amino acids: CASSGGAGSPLHF. CDR3 coding DNA: TGTGCCAGCAGTGGGGGGGCAGGTTCACCCCTCCACTTT.